The rows below give T cell receptor beta chains drawn from one sample of a study of blood T cell repertoires in COVID-19. Profiling relied on immunoSEQ multiplex PCR, and the TCRdb table lists in-frame clones only, not all of them. This table has 160,000 or so clones, about 85% appearing once. Material for sequencing was peripheral blood. These receptor sequences come from a woman in her 50s with COVID-19, enrolled during active disease. Each CDR3 is given without its conserved first and last residue. D genes are given only for firm matches.

v_gene	j_gene	d_gene	CDR3aa
TRBV25-1	TRBJ2-7	.	ASSAKTGTYEQY
TRBV19	TRBJ1-5	.	ASSPGGHNQPQH
TRBV30	TRBJ1-5	.	AWSFQNNQPQH
TRBV6-2/TRBV6-3	TRBJ2-3	TRBD2	ASSTLPSGGATDTQY
TRBV3-1/TRBV3-2	TRBJ2-1	TRBD2	ASSQGLAGENEQF
TRBV6-2/TRBV6-3	TRBJ1-1	.	ASSRGNTEAF
TRBV7-8	TRBJ2-7	.	ASSPTRVRAYEQY
TRBV5-1	TRBJ2-1	.	ASSLGQSSYNEQF
TRBV7-6	TRBJ2-1	TRBD2	ASSPPRSGGGNEQF
TRBV3-1/TRBV3-2	TRBJ2-7	.	ASRKTTHYEQY
TRBV10-3	TRBJ2-7	TRBD1	AISEWGTVREQY
TRBV6-4	TRBJ2-1	.	ASSASQGGSYNEQF
TRBV4-2	TRBJ1-4	TRBD1	ASSQADREDEKLF
TRBV2	TRBJ1-1	TRBD1	ASSASDRGNTEAF
TRBV28	TRBJ2-1	.	ASSFDEQF
TRBV5-6	TRBJ1-2	.	ASSKWWGGGYT
TRBV9	TRBJ2-5	TRBD2	ASSVGVGLVSETQY
TRBV7-2	TRBJ2-5	TRBD2	ASSLGVAGAGQETQY
TRBV6-5	TRBJ1-3	.	ASKQQGSGNTIY
TRBV28	TRBJ1-2	.	ASSQGPNNYGYT
TRBV9	TRBJ2-3	.	ASSPFTDTQY
TRBV24-1	TRBJ1-4	.	ATSVGGVGQVKLF
TRBV29-1	TRBJ2-2	.	SARGDFTNTGELF
TRBV21-1	TRBJ1-1	.	ASSKPRDTPKDTEAF
TRBV19	TRBJ1-4	.	ASSPAGGIGEKLF
TRBV7-2	TRBJ1-2	TRBD1	ASSLGGQGYGYT
TRBV28	TRBJ2-3	TRBD2	ASSPRGGPTDTQY
TRBV5-4	TRBJ2-2	.	ASRYDRNTGELF
TRBV5-4	TRBJ1-2	.	ASSVGQKIDSNYGYT
TRBV13	TRBJ2-5	.	ASSSRARGETQY
TRBV4-3	TRBJ2-3	TRBD2	ASSQPGRGGKDTQY
TRBV7-9	TRBJ2-1	TRBD2	ASSTRGEGQHEQF
TRBV11-3	TRBJ2-1	.	ASSLGGQYNEQF
TRBV27	TRBJ1-2	.	ASSSTLSYGYT
TRBV6-5	TRBJ1-3	TRBD1	ASSMQGGLGNTIY
TRBV10-3	TRBJ2-1	TRBD1	AIREDRGSYNEQF
TRBV7-9	TRBJ1-4	TRBD1	ASSFPGTGWEKLF
TRBV4-1	TRBJ1-4	.	ASSLAGSGEKLF
TRBV3-1/TRBV3-2	TRBJ1-2	.	ASSQDLSRGYGYT
TRBV6-5	TRBJ2-1	TRBD1	ASSKGQANYEQF
TRBV28	TRBJ1-2	.	ASSAGQIYGYT
TRBV29-1	TRBJ2-3	TRBD1	SVEKGQGADTQY
TRBV27	TRBJ2-7	.	ASSTNLGNPPLEQY
TRBV14	TRBJ1-2	.	ASSQARGGYGYT
TRBV12-5	TRBJ2-3	TRBD1	ASGQGDTDTQY
TRBV4-2	TRBJ1-4	.	ASSQQGMDEKLF
TRBV5-1	TRBJ1-5	.	ASSQDNSNQPQH